Only a few counts were recorded for the clone carrying this TCR beta chain. Its cognate antigen is unknown. This sample is part of a study of T-cell reconstitution after alpha-beta-depleted transplantation in children. Study conclusions and caveats: For some patients, TCRbeta diversity was high at day 60 because of recipient T cells and thymic progenitors that survived. At the one-year point after transplant, T-cell counts and TCRbeta diversity were found to come mostly from T cells that had been newly produced. By about two months after transplant, alpha-beta T cells reportedly arose from several hundred graft clones that had expanded.

Unique molecular identifiers were incorporated when the TCRbeta library was constructed. Each CDR3 protein is one row after TCRdb ran MiXCR on the PCR reads. The repertoire holds about 830,000 distinct CDR3 sequences, around 17% seen once, with around 5% in the top ten. CDR3 length equals 16 residues. Germline V CDR1 and CDR2: SGHRS, YFSETQ. V was cut by 3 bases and J by 1 base, with 16 bases left in between. The specimen was PBMCs, mostly from graft donor cells, collected 360 days after TCRalphabeta/CD19-depleted stem cell transplant. The origin of this receptor is a male patient between 10 and 17 years old who had a stem cell transplant for acute lymphoblastic leukemia, so the T cells may come from the graft donor. J is TRBJ1-1 and V is TRBV5-1; the D gene is possibly TRBD1 (6 bases). The DNA for the CDR3 is TGCGCCAGCAGCTCTGGACAGAGAATTAAGAACACTGAAGCTTTCTTT. Protein: CASSSGQRIKNTEAFF.